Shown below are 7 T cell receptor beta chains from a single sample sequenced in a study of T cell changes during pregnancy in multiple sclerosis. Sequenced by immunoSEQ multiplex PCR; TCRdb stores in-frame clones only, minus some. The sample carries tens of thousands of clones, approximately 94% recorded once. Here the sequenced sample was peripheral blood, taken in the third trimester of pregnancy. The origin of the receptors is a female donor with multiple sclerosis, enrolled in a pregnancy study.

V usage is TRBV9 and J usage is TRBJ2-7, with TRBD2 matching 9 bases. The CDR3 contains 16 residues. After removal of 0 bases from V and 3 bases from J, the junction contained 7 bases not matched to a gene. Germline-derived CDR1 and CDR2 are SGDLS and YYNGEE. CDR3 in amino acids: CASSVEGSGGFYEQYF. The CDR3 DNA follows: TGTGCCAGCAGCGTAGAAGGTAGCGGGGGCTTCTACGAGCAGTACTTC.

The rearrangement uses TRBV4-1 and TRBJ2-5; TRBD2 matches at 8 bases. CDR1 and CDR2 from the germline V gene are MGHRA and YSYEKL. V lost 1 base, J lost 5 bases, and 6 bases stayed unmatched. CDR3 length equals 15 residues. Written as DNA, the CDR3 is TGCGCCAGCAGCCAAGCAATAGCGGGGCCCGAGACCCAGTACTTC. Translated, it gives CASSQAIAGPETQYF.

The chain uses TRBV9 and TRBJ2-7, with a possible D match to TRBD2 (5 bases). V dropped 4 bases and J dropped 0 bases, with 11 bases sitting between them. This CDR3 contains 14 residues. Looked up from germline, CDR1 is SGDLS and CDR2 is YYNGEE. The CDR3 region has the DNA TGTGCCAGCAGCCTAACTAGGAACTCCTACGAGCAGTACTTC. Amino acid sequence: CASSLTRNSYEQYF.

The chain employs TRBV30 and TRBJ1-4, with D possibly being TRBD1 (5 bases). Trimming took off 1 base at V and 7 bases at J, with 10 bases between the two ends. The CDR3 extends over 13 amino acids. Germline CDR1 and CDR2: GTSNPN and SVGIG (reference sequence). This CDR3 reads CAWSGGGGEKLFF. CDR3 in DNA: TGTGCCTGGAGTGGGGGCGGGGGTGAAAAACTGTTTTTT.

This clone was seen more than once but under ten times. The CDR3 coding sequence is TGTGCCATCGGCCTTACCCCCGGGGAGCTGTTTTTT. Its protein is CAIGLTPGELFF. This chain links TRBV10-3 with TRBJ2-2; D unresolved. Trimming shortened V by 8 bases and J by 6 bases, and 10 bases separated the two germline ends. This CDR3 contains 12 residues. Per the germline V gene, CDR1 is ENHRY and CDR2 is SYGVKD.

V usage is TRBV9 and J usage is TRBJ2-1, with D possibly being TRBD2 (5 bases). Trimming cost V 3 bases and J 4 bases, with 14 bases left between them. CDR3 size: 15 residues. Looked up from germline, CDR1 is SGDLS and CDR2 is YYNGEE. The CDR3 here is CASSESSGTYNEQFF. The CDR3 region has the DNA TGTGCCAGCAGCGAGTCCTCGGGAACTTACAATGAGCAGTTCTTC.

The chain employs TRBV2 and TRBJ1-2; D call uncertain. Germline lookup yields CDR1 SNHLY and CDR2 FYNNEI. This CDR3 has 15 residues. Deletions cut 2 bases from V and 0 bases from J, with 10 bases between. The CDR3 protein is CASSETVAANYGYTF. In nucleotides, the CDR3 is TGTGCCAGCAGTGAAACAGTTGCCGCTAACTATGGCTACACCTTC.